The entry that follows covers one T cell receptor beta chain sequence. The antigen is not known. The data were taken from a study of shared clonotypes between healthy human individuals. Nashville, Tennessee was home to all donors, who were Caucasian adults. As originally analysed: Because ImmunoSEQ provided only junction sequences with no quality scores, the filtering differed. Sequenced by immunoSEQ multiplex PCR; TCRdb stores in-frame clones only, minus some. For V, J and clone size, that table is used; D and trimming come from the DNA. The repertoire holds 2 million to 2.5 million clones, with approximately 93% as singletons. Germline-derived CDR1 and CDR2 are MNHEY and SVGAGI. The CDR3 length is 14 residues. V lost 10 bases and J lost 0; bases outside the gene matches: 7. Study-level findings and limits: Sorted-subset sequencing, rarefaction showed, was incomplete despite large depth.

V and J are TRBV6-5 and TRBJ2-7, with TRBD1 matching over 9 bases. The origin of this receptor is a man aged 18-30 years in good health. Some clones in this sample may be carry-over from other donors' samples. Sequenced: naive CD4+ T cells from PBMCs. Subset denoted: CD45RA+ positively selected. The CDR3 sequence is CATRGTGRSYEQYF. CDR3 sequence (DNA): TGTGCCACCCGCGGGACAGGGCGCTCCTACGAGCAGTACTTC.